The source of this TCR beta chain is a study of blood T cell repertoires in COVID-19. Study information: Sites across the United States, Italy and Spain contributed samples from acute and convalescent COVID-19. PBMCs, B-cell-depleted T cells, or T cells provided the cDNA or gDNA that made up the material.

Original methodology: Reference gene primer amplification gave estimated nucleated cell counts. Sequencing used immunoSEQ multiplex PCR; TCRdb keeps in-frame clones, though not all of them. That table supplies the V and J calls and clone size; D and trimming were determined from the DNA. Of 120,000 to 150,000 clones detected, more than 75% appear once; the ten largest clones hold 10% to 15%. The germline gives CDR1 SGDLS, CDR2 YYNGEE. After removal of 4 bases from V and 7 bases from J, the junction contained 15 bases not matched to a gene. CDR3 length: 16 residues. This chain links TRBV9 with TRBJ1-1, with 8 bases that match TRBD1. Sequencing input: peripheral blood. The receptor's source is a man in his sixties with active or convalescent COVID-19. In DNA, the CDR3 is TGTGCCAGCAGCACGCGGACAGGGATCCTCCTGGGTGAAGCTTTCTTT. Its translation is CASSTRTGILLGEAFF.